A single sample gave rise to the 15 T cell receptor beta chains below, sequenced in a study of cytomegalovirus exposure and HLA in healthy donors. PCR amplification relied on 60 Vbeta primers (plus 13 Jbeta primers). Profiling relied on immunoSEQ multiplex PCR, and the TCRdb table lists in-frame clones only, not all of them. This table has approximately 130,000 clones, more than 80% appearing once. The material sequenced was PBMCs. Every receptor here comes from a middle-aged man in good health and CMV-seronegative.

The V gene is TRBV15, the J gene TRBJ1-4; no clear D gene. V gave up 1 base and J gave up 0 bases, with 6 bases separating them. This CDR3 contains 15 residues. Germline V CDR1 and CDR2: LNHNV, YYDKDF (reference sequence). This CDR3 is CATSRAVATNEKLFF. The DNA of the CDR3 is TGTGCCACCAGCAGAGCGGTGGCAACTAATGAAAAACTGTTTTTT.

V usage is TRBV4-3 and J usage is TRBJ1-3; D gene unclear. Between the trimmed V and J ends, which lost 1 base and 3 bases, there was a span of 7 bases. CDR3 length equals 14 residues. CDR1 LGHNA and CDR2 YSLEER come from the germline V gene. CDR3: CASSQGVGGNTIYF. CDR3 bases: TGCGCCAGCAGCCAAGGTGTCGGTGGAAACACCATATATTTT.

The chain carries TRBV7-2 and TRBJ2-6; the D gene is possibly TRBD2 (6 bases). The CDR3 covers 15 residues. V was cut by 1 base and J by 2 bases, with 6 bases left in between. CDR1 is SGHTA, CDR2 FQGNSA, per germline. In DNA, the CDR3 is TGTGCCAGCAGCTTAGGACTAGCTGGGGCCAACGTCCTGACTTTC. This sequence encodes CASSLGLAGANVLTF.

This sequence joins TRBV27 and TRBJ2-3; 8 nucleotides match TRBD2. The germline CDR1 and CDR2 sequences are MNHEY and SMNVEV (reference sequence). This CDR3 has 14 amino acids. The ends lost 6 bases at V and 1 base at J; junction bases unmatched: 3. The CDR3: CASRGLVGTDTQYF. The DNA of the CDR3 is TGTGCCAGCAGGGGACTAGTAGGCACAGATACGCAGTATTTT.

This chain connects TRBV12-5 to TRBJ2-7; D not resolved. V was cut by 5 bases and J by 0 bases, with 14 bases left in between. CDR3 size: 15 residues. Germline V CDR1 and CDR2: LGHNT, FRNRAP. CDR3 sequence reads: CASGAQLESSYEQYF. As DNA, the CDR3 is TGTGCTAGTGGTGCGCAGCTAGAGAGCTCCTACGAGCAGTACTTC. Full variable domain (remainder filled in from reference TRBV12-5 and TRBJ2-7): DARVTQTPRHKVTEMGQEVTMRCQPILGHNTVFWYRQTMMQGLELLAYFRNRAPLDDSGMPKDRFSAEMPDATLATLKIQPSEPRDSAVYFCASGAQLESSYEQYFGPGTRLTVT.

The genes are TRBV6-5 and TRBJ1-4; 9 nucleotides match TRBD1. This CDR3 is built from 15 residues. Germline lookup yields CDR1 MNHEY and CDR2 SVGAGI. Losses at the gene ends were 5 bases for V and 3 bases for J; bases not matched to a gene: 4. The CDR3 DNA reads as TGTGCCAGCAGTAGGACAGGGGACTCTAATGAAAAACTGTTTTTT. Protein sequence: CASSRTGDSNEKLFF.

The CDR3 reads CAWSVIPRGRETQYF. The CDR3 DNA is TGTGCCTGGAGTGTTATACCCAGGGGGCGAGAGACCCAGTACTTC. The chain joins TRBV30 to TRBJ2-5, with TRBD1 matching 8 bases. The CDR3 spans 15 residues. The junction had 7 bases not matched to a gene; V was cut back by 0 bases and J by 4 bases. Looked up from germline, CDR1 is GTSNPN and CDR2 is SVGIG (reference sequence).

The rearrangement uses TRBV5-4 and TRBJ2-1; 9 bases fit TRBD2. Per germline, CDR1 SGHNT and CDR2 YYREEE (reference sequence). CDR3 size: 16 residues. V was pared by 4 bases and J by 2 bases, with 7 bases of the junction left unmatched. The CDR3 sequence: CASSAPGTSPYNEQFF. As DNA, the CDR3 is TGTGCCAGCAGCGCACCCGGGACTAGCCCCTACAATGAGCAGTTCTTC.

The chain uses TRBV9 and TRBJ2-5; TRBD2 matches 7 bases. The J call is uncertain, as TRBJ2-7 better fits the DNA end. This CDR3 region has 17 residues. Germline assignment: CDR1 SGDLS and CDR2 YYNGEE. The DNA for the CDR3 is TGTGCCAGCAGCCCCCAGACTAGCTCCTACGCCCCCTACGAGCAGTACTTC. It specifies CASSPQTSSYAPYEQYF.

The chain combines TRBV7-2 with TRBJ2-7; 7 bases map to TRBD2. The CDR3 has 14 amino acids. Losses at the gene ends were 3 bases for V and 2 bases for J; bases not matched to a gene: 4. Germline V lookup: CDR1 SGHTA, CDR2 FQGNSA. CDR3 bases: TGTGCCAGCAGCTTGGGGGGGAACGCCTACGAGCAGTACTTC. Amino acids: CASSLGGNAYEQYF.

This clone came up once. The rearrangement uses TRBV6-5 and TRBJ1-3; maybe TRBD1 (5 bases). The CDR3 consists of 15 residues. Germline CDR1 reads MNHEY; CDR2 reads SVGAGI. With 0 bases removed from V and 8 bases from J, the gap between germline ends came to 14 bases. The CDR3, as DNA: TGTGCCAGCAGTTACTCGGGAGCACGGGGGGACACCATATATTTT. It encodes CASSYSGARGDTIYF.

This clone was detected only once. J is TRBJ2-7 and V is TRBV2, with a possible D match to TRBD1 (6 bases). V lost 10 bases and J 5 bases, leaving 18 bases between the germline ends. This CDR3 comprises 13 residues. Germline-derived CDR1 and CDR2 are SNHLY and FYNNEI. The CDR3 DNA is TGTGCCACATCTCGACAGGATCTCGACGAGCAGTACTTC. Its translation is CATSRQDLDEQYF.

The CDR3 DNA is TGTGCCAGTAGTATAGAAGGACAGGGTTCCAATCAGCCCCAGCATTTT. Translation gives CASSIEGQGSNQPQHF. V and J are TRBV19 and TRBJ1-5, with 8 bases identical to TRBD1. In germline, CDR1 is LNHDA, CDR2 SQIVND (reference sequence). The CDR3 has 16 amino acids. After removal of 0 bases from V and 3 bases from J, the junction contained 4 bases not matched to a gene.

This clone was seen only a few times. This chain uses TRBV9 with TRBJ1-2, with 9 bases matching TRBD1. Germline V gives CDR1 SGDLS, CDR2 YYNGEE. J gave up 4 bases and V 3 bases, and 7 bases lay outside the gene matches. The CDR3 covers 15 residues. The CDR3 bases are TGTGCCAGCAGCGCACGGACAGGGGTGATCTATGGCTACACCTTC. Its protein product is CASSARTGVIYGYTF.

This CDR3 is CAWSERPGTGESGANVLTF. DNA for the CDR3: TGTGCCTGGAGCGAACGCCCCGGGACAGGGGAATCTGGGGCCAACGTCCTGACTTTC. V usage is TRBV30 and J usage is TRBJ2-6; TRBD1 aligns across 10 bases. There are 19 residues in the CDR3. V was clipped by 3 bases and J by 1 base; unmatched bases: 12. Germline lookup yields CDR1 GTSNPN and CDR2 SVGIG (reference sequence).